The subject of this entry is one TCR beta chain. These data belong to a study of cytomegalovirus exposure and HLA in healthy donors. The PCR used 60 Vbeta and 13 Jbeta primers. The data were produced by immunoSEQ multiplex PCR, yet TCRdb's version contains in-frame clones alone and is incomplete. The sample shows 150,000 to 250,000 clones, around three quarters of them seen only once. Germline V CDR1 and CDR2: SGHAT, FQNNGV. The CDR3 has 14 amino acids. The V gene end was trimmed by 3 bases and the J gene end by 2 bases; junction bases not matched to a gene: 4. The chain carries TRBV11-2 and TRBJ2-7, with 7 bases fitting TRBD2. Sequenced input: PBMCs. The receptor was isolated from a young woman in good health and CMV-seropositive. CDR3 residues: CASSFGAGAYEQYF. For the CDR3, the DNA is TGTGCCAGCAGCTTTGGGGCGGGAGCCTACGAGCAGTACTTC.